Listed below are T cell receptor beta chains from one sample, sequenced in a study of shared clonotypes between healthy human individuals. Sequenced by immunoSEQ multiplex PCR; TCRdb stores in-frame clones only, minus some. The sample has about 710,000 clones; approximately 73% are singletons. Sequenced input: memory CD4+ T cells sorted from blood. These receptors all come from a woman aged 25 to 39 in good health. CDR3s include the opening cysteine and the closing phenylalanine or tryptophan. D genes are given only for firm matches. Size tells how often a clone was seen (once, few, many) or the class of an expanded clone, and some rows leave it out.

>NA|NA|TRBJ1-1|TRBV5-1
CASSGGHEGAEAFF
TGCGCCAGCAGCGGTGGCCACGAAGGGGCTGAAGCTTTCTTT
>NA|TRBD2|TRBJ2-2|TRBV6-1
CASSEALGTSGTTGELFF
TGTGCCAGCAGTGAAGCGCTGGGGACTAGCGGGACCACCGGGGAGCTGTTTTTT
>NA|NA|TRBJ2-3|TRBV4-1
CASSQDYLATDTQYF
TGCGCCAGCAGCCAAGATTACCTCGCAACAGATACGCAGTATTTT
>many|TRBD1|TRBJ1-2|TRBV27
CASSLRRSQGAIYGYTF
TGTGCCAGCAGTTTACGGCGGAGCCAGGGGGCCATCTATGGCTACACCTTC
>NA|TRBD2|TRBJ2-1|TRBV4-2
CASTGTSGRVNNEQFF
TGTGCCAGCACCGGGACTAGCGGGAGGGTAAACAATGAGCAGTTCTTC
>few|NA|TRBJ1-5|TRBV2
CASSGPSRAQPQHF
TGTGCCAGCAGTGGGCCCTCCAGGGCTCAGCCCCAGCATTTT
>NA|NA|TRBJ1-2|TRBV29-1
CSVPDGGEGYTF
TGCAGCGTTCCCGACGGCGGGGAGGGCTACACCTTC
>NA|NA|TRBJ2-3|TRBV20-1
CSAPRLDTQYF
TGCAGTGCCCCGAGACTAGATACGCAGTATTTT
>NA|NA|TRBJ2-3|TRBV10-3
CATGTDTDTQYF
TGTGCCACCGGGACTGACACAGATACGCAGTATTTT
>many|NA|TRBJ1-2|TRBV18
CASSPTANYGYTF
TGTGCCAGCTCACCAACGGCTAACTATGGCTACACCTTC
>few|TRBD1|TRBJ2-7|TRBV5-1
CASSWDRALGEQYF
TGCGCCAGCAGCTGGGACAGGGCCCTAGGGGAGCAGTACTTC
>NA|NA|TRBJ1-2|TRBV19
CASKKGDYGYTF
TGTGCCAGTAAGAAGGGGGACTATGGCTACACCTTC
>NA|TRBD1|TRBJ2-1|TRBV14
CASSPRFGTGRYNEQFF
TGTGCCAGCAGCCCACGTTTTGGGACAGGGAGGTACAATGAGCAGTTCTTC
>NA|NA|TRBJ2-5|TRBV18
CASSPPVSQETQYF
TGTGCCAGCTCACCACCGGTCTCTCAAGAGACCCAGTACTTC
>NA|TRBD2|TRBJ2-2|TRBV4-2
CASSLTAGGPVNTGELFF
TGTGCCAGCAGCCTCACAGCGGGAGGGCCAGTTAACACCGGGGAGCTGTTTTTT
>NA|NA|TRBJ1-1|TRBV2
CASSVLGTAEAFF
TGTGCCAGCAGTGTTCTCGGGACCGCGGAAGCTTTCTTT
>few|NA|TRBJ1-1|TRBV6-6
CASRRGDGGTEAFF
TGTGCCAGCAGGCGGGGGGATGGTGGCACTGAAGCTTTCTTT
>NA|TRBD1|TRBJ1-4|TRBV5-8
CASSPHRGPTNEKLFF
TGTGCCAGCAGCCCGCACAGGGGACCAACTAATGAAAAACTGTTTTTT
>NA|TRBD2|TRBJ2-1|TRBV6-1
CASSEGLAGPSYNEQFF
TGTGCCAGCAGTGAAGGACTAGCGGGACCCTCCTACAATGAGCAGTTCTTC
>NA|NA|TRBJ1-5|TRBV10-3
CAIGAGPNQPQHF
TGTGCCATCGGGGCAGGGCCCAATCAGCCCCAGCATTTT
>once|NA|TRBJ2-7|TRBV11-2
CASSLGQGAVEQYF
TGTGCCAGCAGCTTGGGACAAGGAGCAGTCGAGCAGTACTTC
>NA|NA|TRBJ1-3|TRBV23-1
CASSQRQGFSGNTIYF
TGCGCCAGCAGTCAACGTCAGGGCTTCTCTGGAAACACCATATATTTT
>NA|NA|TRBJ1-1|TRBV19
CASSLEGRGNLNTEAFF
TGTGCCAGTAGTTTGGAGGGACGGGGTAACTTAAACACTGAAGCTTTCTTT
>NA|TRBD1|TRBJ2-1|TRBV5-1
CASTLTGTGVPVDEQFF
TGCGCCAGCACCCTTACCGGGACAGGGGTTCCTGTCGATGAGCAGTTCTTC
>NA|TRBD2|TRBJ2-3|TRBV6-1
CASSETSPSGTDTQYF
TGTGCCAGCAGTGAGACTAGCCCAAGTGGTACAGATACGCAGTATTTT
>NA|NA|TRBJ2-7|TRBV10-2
CASSVSFSYEQYF
TGCGCCAGCAGTGTCAGCTTCTCCTACGAGCAGTACTTC
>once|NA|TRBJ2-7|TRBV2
CASSYARGRLEQYF
TGTGCCAGCAGTTACGCCCGGGGGCGTCTCGAGCAGTACTTC
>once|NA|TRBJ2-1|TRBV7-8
CASSYTAQGDNEQFF
TGTGCCAGCAGCTACACGGCACAGGGAGACAATGAGCAGTTCTTC
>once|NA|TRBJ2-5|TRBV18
CASSPYGGETQYF
TGTGCCAGCTCACCATACGGGGGAGAGACCCAGTACTTC
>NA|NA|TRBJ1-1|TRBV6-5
CASTGQNTEAFF
TGTGCCAGCACGGGGCAGAACACTGAAGCTTTCTTT
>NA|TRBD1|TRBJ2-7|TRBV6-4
CASMGTGDSRSSYEQYF
TGTGCCAGCATGGGGACAGGGGACTCTAGGAGCTCCTACGAGCAGTACTTC
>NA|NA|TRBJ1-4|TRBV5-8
CASSLPPRGGEKLFF
TGTGCCAGCAGCTTGCCGCCCAGGGGAGGTGAAAAACTGTTTTTT
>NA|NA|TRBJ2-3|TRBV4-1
CASSQGYAGNTDTQYF
TGCGCCAGCAGCCAAGGTTACGCGGGAAACACAGATACGCAGTATTTT
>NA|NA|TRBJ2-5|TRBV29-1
CSAGAETQYF
TGCAGCGCTGGAGCCGAGACCCAGTACTTC
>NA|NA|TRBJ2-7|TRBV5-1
CASSQETYEQYF
TGCGCCAGCAGTCAGGAAACCTACGAGCAGTACTTC
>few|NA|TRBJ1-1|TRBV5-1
CASSLAWQGRTEAFF
TGCGCCAGCAGCTTGGCCTGGCAGGGAAGGACTGAAGCTTTCTTT
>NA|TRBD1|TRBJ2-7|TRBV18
CASSQVGTGAYEQYF
TGTGCCAGCTCGCAGGTGGGGACAGGGGCCTACGAGCAGTACTTC
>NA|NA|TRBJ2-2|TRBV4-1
CASSQDGRRGNTGELFF
TGCGCCAGCAGCCAAGACGGTCGCAGGGGAAACACCGGGGAGCTGTTTTTT
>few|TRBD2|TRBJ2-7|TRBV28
CASSPAGLHQLKQYF
TGTGCCAGCAGTCCAGCGGGACTACACCAGTTAAAGCAGTACTTC
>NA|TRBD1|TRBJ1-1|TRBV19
CASMLQGAGTEAFF
TGTGCCAGTATGCTACAGGGGGCGGGCACTGAAGCTTTCTTT
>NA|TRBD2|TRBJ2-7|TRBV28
CASSPGGVGPEQYF
TGTGCCAGCAGTCCCGGGGGGGTGGGCCCCGAGCAGTACTTC
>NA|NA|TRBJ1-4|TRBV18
CASSPANGNEKLFF
TGTGCCAGCTCACCGGCAAACGGCAATGAAAAACTGTTTTTT
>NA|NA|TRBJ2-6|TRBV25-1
CASSEKQGFSSGANVLTF
TGTGCCAGCAGTGAGAAACAGGGCTTCTCCTCTGGGGCCAACGTCCTGACTTTC
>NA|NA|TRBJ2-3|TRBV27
CASSSGVTQYF
TGTGCCAGCAGTTCGGGGGTAACGCAGTATTTT
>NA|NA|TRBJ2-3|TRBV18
CASSPAADTQYF
TGTGCCAGCTCACCCGCGGCAGATACGCAGTATTTT
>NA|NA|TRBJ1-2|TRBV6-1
CASSEGPLANYGYTF
TGTGCCAGCAGTGAGGGACCCTTAGCTAACTATGGCTACACCTTC
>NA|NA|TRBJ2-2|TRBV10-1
CASSEDYAGELFF
TGCGCCAGCAGTGAGGACTACGCCGGGGAGCTGTTTTTT
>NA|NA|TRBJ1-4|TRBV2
CASRITETNEKLFF
TGTGCCAGCAGGATTACAGAGACTAATGAAAAACTGTTTTTT